This TCR beta chain originates from a study of cytomegalovirus exposure and HLA in healthy donors. CDR3 size: 14 residues. Germline V CDR1 and CDR2: SGHRS, YFSETQ. With 60 Vbeta and 13 Jbeta primers, the PCR was carried out. Profiling relied on immunoSEQ multiplex PCR, and the TCRdb table lists in-frame clones only, not all of them. The table records more than 95,000 clones, 65% to 75% of them present only once. This clonotype was obtained from a woman in her forties or fifties in good health and CMV-seropositive. Sequencing was carried out using PBMCs. This chain uses TRBV5-1 with TRBJ2-5; D possibly corresponds to TRBD1 (6 bases). The DNA end is more similar to TRBJ2-7, so the J call may be wrong. This CDR3 is CASSPGGGGYEQYF. In nucleotides, the CDR3 is TGCGCCAGCAGCCCCGGTGGGGGCGGCTACGAGCAGTACTTC.